Many counts were recorded for the clone carrying this T cell receptor (beta chain). This record comes from a study of blood T cells in healthy people across ages. Germline V lookup: CDR1 LGHNA, CDR2 YNFKEQ. The CDR3 totals 15 residues. V was cut by 3 bases and J by 4 bases, with 13 bases left in between. It was with a sample-barcoded 5' primer and a J-beta primer mix that a second PCR of roughly 7 to 11 cycles was run. TCRdb itself ran the 5' RACE reads through MiXCR, one entry per CDR3 protein. The table records hundreds of thousands of distinct CDR3 sequences, approximately 30% of them present only once.

The TCR sequence derives from a woman of 80 years or more in good health. The chain couples TRBV4-2 to TRBJ2-1, with a possible D match to TRBD2 (6 bases). The sequenced material came from blood. The CDR3 DNA reads TGTGCCAGCAGCCAGCCGGGACTTGCTTACAATGAGCAGTTCTTC. As protein: CASSQPGLAYNEQFF.